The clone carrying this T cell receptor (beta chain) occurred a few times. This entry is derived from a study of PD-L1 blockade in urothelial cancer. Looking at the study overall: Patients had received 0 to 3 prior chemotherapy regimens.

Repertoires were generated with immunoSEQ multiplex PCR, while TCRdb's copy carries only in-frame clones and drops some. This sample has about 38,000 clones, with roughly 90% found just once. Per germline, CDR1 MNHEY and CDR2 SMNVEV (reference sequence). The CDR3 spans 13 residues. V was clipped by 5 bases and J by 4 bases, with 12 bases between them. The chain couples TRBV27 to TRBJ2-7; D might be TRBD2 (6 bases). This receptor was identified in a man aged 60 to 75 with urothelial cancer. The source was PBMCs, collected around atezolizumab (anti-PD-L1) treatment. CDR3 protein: CASSSGLIYEQYF. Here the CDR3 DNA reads TGTGCCAGCAGTAGCGGGTTAATTTACGAGCAGTACTTC.